The rows below give T cell receptor beta chains drawn from one sample of a study of blood T cell repertoires in COVID-19. Assay used: immunoSEQ multiplex PCR; TCRdb lists only in-frame clones, some missing. The sample includes some 300,000 clones, about 90% of them seen just once. The sequenced material came from peripheral blood. Receptor source: a woman aged 45 to 65 with COVID-19, enrolled during active disease. Both conserved end residues are part of each CDR3. Fields, in order: clone size, CDR3 length, D gene, V gene, J gene, CDR3 DNA, CDR3 protein. A D gene is named only where the DNA matches it firmly. Only part of the rows carry a size: once, few, many, or a class if the clone is expanded.

-	14	-	TRBV14	TRBJ1-1	TGTGCCAGCAGCCAAGATTTTGGGGGGACCGAAGCTTTCTTT	CASSQDFGGTEAFF
-	16	TRBD1	TRBV6-1	TRBJ2-1	TGTGCCAGCAGTGGTACACGGGACAGGGGGCTTAATGAGCAGTTCTTC	CASSGTRDRGLNEQFF
once	15	-	TRBV10-3	TRBJ1-1	TGTGCCATCAGTGATCGGTCAGGGGCGGGCACTGAAGCTTTCTTT	CAISDRSGAGTEAFF
-	13	-	TRBV2	TRBJ2-5	TGTGCCAGCAGTGCCGGGAGCCAAGAGACCCAGTACTTC	CASSAGSQETQYF
few	12	-	TRBV13	TRBJ1-1	TGTGCCAGCAGCTTCGGGGGGACTGAAGCTTTCTTT	CASSFGGTEAFF
-	15	TRBD2	TRBV2	TRBJ2-1	TGTGCCAGCAGACGTAGGCGGGAGGGCTACAATGAGCAGTTCTTC	CASRRRREGYNEQFF
-	15	TRBD2	TRBV11-3	TRBJ2-3	TGTGCCAGCAGCTTAAACGGGAGGGCGGCAGATACGCAGTATTTT	CASSLNGRAADTQYF
-	15	TRBD1	TRBV13	TRBJ1-2	TGTGCCAGCAGCCCGGGACAGGGTATCGCGGTTGGCTACACCTTC	CASSPGQGIAVGYTF
-	14	-	TRBV5-4	TRBJ2-3	TGTGCCAGCAGCTTGGAGAGGGGCACAGATACGCAGTATTTT	CASSLERGTDTQYF
-	18	-	TRBV28	TRBJ2-2	TGTGCCAGCAGTTTACCCAAGGGTGGCGGGGTGAACACCGGGGAGCTGTTTTTT	CASSLPKGGGVNTGELFF
-	15	-	TRBV3-1/TRBV3-2	TRBJ2-2	TGTGCCAGCAGAGGCGGGACAGACTACACCGGGGAGCTGTTTTTT	CASRGGTDYTGELFF
-	16	TRBD2	TRBV5-4	TRBJ2-1	TGTGCCAGCAGCCCGGCAACTAGCGGGAGTATATATGAGCAGTTCTTC	CASSPATSGSIYEQFF
once	13	TRBD1	TRBV30	TRBJ1-4	TGTGCCTGGAGGGGGACAGGAGGGGGAAAACTGTTTTTT	CAWRGTGGGKLFF
few	15	-	TRBV4-3	TRBJ1-3	TGCGCCAGCAGCCAAGACCTGTTCTCTGGAAACACCATATATTTT	CASSQDLFSGNTIYF
-	15	-	TRBV7-3	TRBJ2-1	TGTGCCAGCAGCTTAGCGGGAACCGTCTACAATGAGCAGTTCTTC	CASSLAGTVYNEQFF
few	13	TRBD1	TRBV19	TRBJ1-2	TGTGCCAGTAGTATCGACAGGGCCTATGGCTACACCTTC	CASSIDRAYGYTF
-	15	TRBD2	TRBV6-5	TRBJ2-1	TGTGCCAGCAGGCGCGGCCAAGCGGGAGACCACTTATCGTTCTTC	CASRRGQAGDHLSFF
-	15	TRBD1	TRBV13	TRBJ1-2	TGTGCCAGCAGCTTTCGGGACAGGCCTAACTATGGCTACACCTTC	CASSFRDRPNYGYTF
-	11	-	TRBV3-1/TRBV3-2	TRBJ1-2	TGTGCCAGCGCCGCTAGAGATGGCTACACCTTC	CASAARDGYTF
-	14	-	TRBV5-1	TRBJ1-1	TGCGCCAGCAGCACCACATACCTGAACACTGAAGCTTTCTTT	CASSTTYLNTEAFF
-	15	-	TRBV9	TRBJ2-7	TGTGCCAGCAGCCTAGCTACAGGGAGGGTCTACGAGCAGTACTTC	CASSLATGRVYEQYF
-	14	-	TRBV7-2	TRBJ2-2	TGTGCCAGCAGATCCGGACACAACACCGGGGAGCTGTTTTTT	CASRSGHNTGELFF
once	15	TRBD1	TRBV18	TRBJ2-5	TGTGCCAGCTCACCAAACAGGGGGGCCCCGGAGACCCAGTACTTC	CASSPNRGAPETQYF
-	14	TRBD1	TRBV7-9	TRBJ1-2	TGTGCCAGCAGAGAACTGGGGACAGGGGATGGCTACACCTTC	CASRELGTGDGYTF
once	17	-	TRBV12-1	TRBJ2-5	TGTGCCAGCAGCTTTGGAGCTAGCGGGAGGCCCCAAGAGACCCAGTACTTC	CASSFGASGRPQETQYF
many	15	-	TRBV15	TRBJ1-6	TGTGCCACCAGCAGAGCCGACAGAGTTAATTCACCCCTCCACTTT	CATSRADRVNSPLHF
-	16	-	TRBV19	TRBJ1-5	TGTGCCAGTAGTATTAGGGCCGGCGGGGGGTTTCAGCCCCAGCATTTT	CASSIRAGGGFQPQHF
-	14	-	TRBV29-1	TRBJ2-3	TGCAGCGTGGGAGGGGGGGCTTCCACAGATACGCAGTATTTT	CSVGGGASTDTQYF
-	13	-	TRBV14	TRBJ2-1	TGTGCCAGCAGCCAAGATCTATACAATGAGCAGTTCTTC	CASSQDLYNEQFF
-	13	-	TRBV28	TRBJ1-2	TGTGCCAGCAGGGTGGGGGCCCCCTATGGCTACACCTTC	CASRVGAPYGYTF
-	14	TRBD1	TRBV5-1	TRBJ1-5	TGCGCCAGCAGCAGGGGACAGGGGGATCAGCCCCAGCATTTT	CASSRGQGDQPQHF
-	15	TRBD1	TRBV30	TRBJ2-2	TGTGCCTATCTGGATTGGGACAGGAGCATCGGGGAGCTGTTTTTT	CAYLDWDRSIGELFF
-	14	TRBD1	TRBV19	TRBJ1-1	TGTGCCAGTAGTGTCAACAGGGGGAACACTGAAGCTTTCTTT	CASSVNRGNTEAFF
once	14	TRBD2	TRBV5-1	TRBJ2-7	TGCGCCAGCAGCCTACTAGCGGAAGAATACGAGCAGTACTTC	CASSLLAEEYEQYF
-	16	-	TRBV4-1	TRBJ1-2	TGCGCCAGCAGCCAAAGCGACGGGACACAGTACTATGGCTACACCTTC	CASSQSDGTQYYGYTF
-	13	-	TRBV28	TRBJ2-1	TGTGCCACCAGGGGGGGACTAGTATTTGAGCAGTTCTTC	CATRGGLVFEQFF
-	11	-	TRBV28	TRBJ1-1	TGTGCCAGCGTCGGGAACACTGAAGCTTTCTTT	CASVGNTEAFF
once	14	-	TRBV7-2	TRBJ1-1	TGTGCCAGCAGCTTAGGCAGGTTGAACACTGAAGCTTTCTTT	CASSLGRLNTEAFF
few	17	-	TRBV18	TRBJ2-6	TGTGCCAGCTCACCACCCGGGGGGCTCTCTGGGGCCAACGTCCTGACTTTC	CASSPPGGLSGANVLTF
-	12	-	TRBV7-9	TRBJ2-7	TGTGCCAGCAGCCTTAGTATCTACGAGCAGTACTTC	CASSLSIYEQYF
once	14	-	TRBV28	TRBJ2-7	TGTGCCAGCAGCCATGAATACAGCCCCTACGAGCAGTACTTC	CASSHEYSPYEQYF
-	14	-	TRBV25-1	TRBJ1-5	TGTGCCAGCAGCCCCCCAGGGGGCAATCAGCCCCAGCATTTT	CASSPPGGNQPQHF
few	17	-	TRBV5-4	TRBJ2-1	TGTGCCAGCAGCGCGGGGGCCCAGGGGGCATGGTACAATGAGCAGTTCTTC	CASSAGAQGAWYNEQFF
-	18	TRBD2	TRBV27	TRBJ2-1	TGTGCCAGCAGACCGGGACTAGCGATTGATAAAGCCTACAATGAGCAGTTCTTC	CASRPGLAIDKAYNEQFF
-	14	-	TRBV5-5	TRBJ1-3	TGTGCCAGCAGCCGGGGGGGAACTGGAAACACCATATATTTT	CASSRGGTGNTIYF
once	13	-	TRBV30	TRBJ1-5	TGTGCCTGGAGTGTAACCAGGAATCAGCCCCAGCATTTT	CAWSVTRNQPQHF
-	13	TRBD1	TRBV6-5	TRBJ1-2	TGTGCCAGCAGAACCGGACAGGGCTATGGCTACACCTTC	CASRTGQGYGYTF
-	11	-	TRBV5-4	TRBJ2-5	TGTGCCAGCAGTCTTCAAGAGACCCAGTACTTC	CASSLQETQYF
once	17	TRBD2	TRBV7-2	TRBJ2-3	TGTGCCACTAAGAGGACGCGGGAGTCGGGTCTTGCAGATACGCAGTATTTT	CATKRTRESGLADTQYF
once	18	TRBD1	TRBV5-1	TRBJ2-5	TGCGCCAGCAGCTTGCCGGGCCTGGGACAGGGAGGGTCTGAGACCCAGTACTTC	CASSLPGLGQGGSETQYF
-	16	-	TRBV7-2	TRBJ2-1	TGTGCCAGCAGCCCAGCTGCCGGGAGCTCCTACAATGAGCAGTTCTTC	CASSPAAGSSYNEQFF
-	16	TRBD2	TRBV4-3	TRBJ2-2	TGCGCCAGCAGCCGCCCTAGCGGGAGATCTACCGGGGAGCTGTTTTTT	CASSRPSGRSTGELFF
-	14	-	TRBV7-3	TRBJ2-3	TGTGCCAGCAGCTTATTCGGGGGGCGAGATACGCAGTATTTT	CASSLFGGRDTQYF
-	16	-	TRBV9	TRBJ2-1	TGTGCCAGCAGCGCCCGGTGGGGAGTGGGGTACAATGAGCAGTTCTTC	CASSARWGVGYNEQFF
-	17	TRBD2	TRBV5-1	TRBJ2-7	TGCGCCAGCAGACGCGGACTAGCGGGGATTACCTCCTACGAGCAGTACTTC	CASRRGLAGITSYEQYF